This is a list of T cell receptor beta chains from one sample in a study of shared clonotypes between healthy human individuals. The data were produced by immunoSEQ multiplex PCR, yet TCRdb's version contains in-frame clones alone and is incomplete. The table includes about 580,000 clones, roughly 98% detected once. Specimen: naive CD8+ T cells sorted from blood. These receptors all come from a man between 25 and 39 years old in good health. Both conserved end residues are part of each CDR3. The order of the fields is clone size, V gene, D gene, J gene, CDR3 protein. A D gene is named only where the DNA matches it firmly. Not every row has a clone size; where given, it reads once, few, many or a size class.

once,TRBV5-6,NA,TRBJ1-2,CASLEGGTDYGYTF
NA,TRBV18,NA,TRBJ2-7,CASSPAGALYEQYF
few,TRBV5-1,TRBD1,TRBJ1-1,CASSWTGGTEAFF
once,TRBV15,NA,TRBJ1-1,CATSRDSQGPRYVEAFF
NA,TRBV6-6,NA,TRBJ2-7,CASSPGGAPYEQYF
NA,TRBV19,NA,TRBJ2-7,CASSMKGWYEQYF
NA,TRBV4-2,NA,TRBJ2-7,CASSHSGANYEQYF
NA,TRBV11-1,TRBD2,TRBJ2-5,CASSTGTSGKETQYF
NA,TRBV14,NA,TRBJ2-3,CASSQVETDTQYF
NA,TRBV5-6,TRBD1,TRBJ1-2,CASSSDRGLRGYTF
once,TRBV29-1,TRBD1,TRBJ1-1,CSVEVTGFGEAFF
NA,TRBV7-7,TRBD2,TRBJ2-1,CASSLDLGLAGNEQFF
NA,TRBV5-1,NA,TRBJ2-7,CASSLELPTGEQYF
NA,TRBV18,TRBD1,TRBJ1-1,CASSVTGTGNTEAFF
NA,TRBV5-1,NA,TRBJ2-6,CASSPGGFAGANVLTF
NA,TRBV7-9,NA,TRBJ2-7,CASSYPRGEQYF
NA,TRBV9,TRBD1,TRBJ1-4,CASSLTGTTNEKLFF
NA,TRBV7-2,TRBD2,TRBJ2-7,CASSSPGLWGEQYF
NA,TRBV28,NA,TRBJ2-5,CASSGDGQIETQYF
NA,TRBV27,TRBD2,TRBJ2-1,CASTFQGLANEQFF
NA,TRBV6-5,NA,TRBJ2-1,CASSPGSNNEQFF
NA,TRBV6-5,TRBD1,TRBJ1-1,CASSPGTGINTEAFF
NA,TRBV4-1,NA,TRBJ2-7,CASSQSFYEQYF
NA,TRBV15,NA,TRBJ2-7,CATSGNNAYEQYF
NA,TRBV27,NA,TRBJ2-7,CASSLGTARGEQYF
NA,TRBV5-1,TRBD2,TRBJ2-1,CASSVLAGGVDEQFF
NA,TRBV5-8,NA,TRBJ2-7,CASRVLSSYEQYF
NA,TRBV5-8,NA,TRBJ2-7,CASSIPGSYEQYF
NA,TRBV7-7,TRBD1,TRBJ2-1,CASSSQGANNEQFF
NA,TRBV14,NA,TRBJ2-2,CASSHGNTGELFF
NA,TRBV2,NA,TRBJ2-1,CASTRDVRDEQFF
NA,TRBV4-1,TRBD2,TRBJ2-5,CASSHNFGRETQYF
NA,TRBV28,TRBD1,TRBJ1-2,CASSPLFGQGAWGYTF
NA,TRBV4-3,NA,TRBJ2-5,CASSQGKYLGEETQYF
NA,TRBV7-6,NA,TRBJ2-7,CASSPGPDYEQYF
NA,TRBV2,TRBD1,TRBJ2-2,CASIPGQGFSGELFF
NA,TRBV19,NA,TRBJ2-7,CASSMGTDPPYEQYF
NA,TRBV7-9,NA,TRBJ2-2,CASRGFANTGELFF
once,TRBV14,TRBD1,TRBJ2-2,CASSQDWAGTGVTGELFF
NA,TRBV7-2,NA,TRBJ1-5,CASSPGTHNQPQHF
NA,TRBV30,NA,TRBJ2-1,CAWSDLDRNYNEQFF
NA,TRBV6-5,NA,TRBJ1-1,CASSMGTEAFF
NA,TRBV13,NA,TRBJ2-7,CASSLLAGTYEQYF
NA,TRBV29-1,TRBD2,TRBJ2-1,CSATGTSVYNEQFF
NA,TRBV4-1,TRBD2,TRBJ2-7,CASSLTGTSGYHPYEQYF
NA,TRBV7-7,TRBD2,TRBJ2-1,CASSLGLAGVGEQFF
NA,TRBV4-1,TRBD1,TRBJ2-2,CASSRDRGGTGELFF
NA,TRBV27,TRBD2,TRBJ2-1,CASSFLPSGIPFF
NA,TRBV9,NA,TRBJ1-4,CASSVEGLRGEKLFF
NA,TRBV14,TRBD1,TRBJ2-7,CASSQVGTGAYEQYF
NA,TRBV5-4,NA,TRBJ2-1,CASSGWGFGYNEQFF
NA,TRBV27,NA,TRBJ2-3,CASRRGGTDTQYF
NA,TRBV5-6,NA,TRBJ2-2,CASTRVGDTGELFF